This T cell receptor (beta chain) was sequenced during a study of blood T cell repertoires in COVID-19. Study summary: Whether acute or convalescent, the COVID-19 samples came from the United States, Italy and Spain. T cells, B-cell-depleted T cells, or PBMCs supplied cDNA or gDNA.

As originally analysed: Estimation of nucleated cell counts relied on the amplification of reference gene primers. TCRdb's table, derived via immunoSEQ multiplex PCR, lists solely in-frame clones and lacks some. That table is the source of V, J and clone size, and D and trimming were worked out from the DNA. The repertoire holds about 240,000 clones, with around 87% as singletons. V gave up 1 base and J gave up 5 bases, with 9 bases separating them. The CDR3 totals 14 residues. The germline V gene encodes CDR1 SGDLS and CDR2 YYNGEE. What was sequenced was peripheral blood. The chain has TRBV9 and TRBJ2-2; D unclear. The clonotype was recovered from a woman between 65 and 79 years old with active or convalescent COVID-19. The CDR3 DNA sequence: TGTGCCAGCAGCGTACCCCCTCAGACCGGGGAGCTGTTTTTT. This translates into CASSVPPQTGELFF.